A selection of T cell receptor beta chains follows, all from one sample in a study of blood T cell repertoires in COVID-19. Only in-frame clones appear in the TCRdb table, and some are missing; sequencing was by immunoSEQ multiplex PCR. The sample carries fewer than 450,000 clones, around 86% recorded once. The source material was peripheral blood. The receptors stem from a woman between 45 and 65 years old with COVID-19, enrolled during active disease. Both conserved end residues are part of each CDR3. Fields, in order: V gene, J gene, D gene, clone size, CDR3 DNA, CDR3 protein. D genes are given only for firm matches. Rows may omit the clone size; those that give it use once, few, many or a size class.

v_gene: TRBV21-1
j_gene: TRBJ2-1
d_gene: -
abundance: -
CDR3nt: TGTGCCAGCAGCAAAAACCAGGCGGCTAGCGGAGAAATTGAGCAGTTCTTC
CDR3aa: CASSKNQAASGEIEQFF

v_gene: TRBV2
j_gene: TRBJ2-7
d_gene: TRBD2
abundance: -
CDR3nt: TGTGCCACCGGGGGGGATTCCAAATACGAGCAGTACTTC
CDR3aa: CATGGDSKYEQYF

v_gene: TRBV18
j_gene: TRBJ2-7
d_gene: -
abundance: -
CDR3nt: TGTGCCAGCTCACTAAGCGCGGCCAATTACTACGAGCAGTACTTC
CDR3aa: CASSLSAANYYEQYF

v_gene: TRBV6-5
j_gene: TRBJ1-6
d_gene: -
abundance: -
CDR3nt: TGTGCCAGCACCACTGCGGGACTAGGGGATTCACCCCTCCACTTT
CDR3aa: CASTTAGLGDSPLHF

v_gene: TRBV19
j_gene: TRBJ1-5
d_gene: TRBD1
abundance: -
CDR3nt: TGTGCCAGTAGTATTAGAACAGGGGGTCAGCCCCAGCATTTT
CDR3aa: CASSIRTGGQPQHF

v_gene: TRBV29-1
j_gene: TRBJ2-2
d_gene: TRBD2
abundance: -
CDR3nt: TGCAGCGTTGCGGGACTATCAGAAGGGGAGCTGTTTTTT
CDR3aa: CSVAGLSEGELFF

v_gene: TRBV7-9
j_gene: TRBJ1-5
d_gene: -
abundance: -
CDR3nt: TGTGCCAGCAGCTCCGGTTATAGCAATCAGCCCCAGCATTTT
CDR3aa: CASSSGYSNQPQHF

v_gene: TRBV7-6
j_gene: TRBJ2-1
d_gene: TRBD2
abundance: -
CDR3nt: TGTGCCAGCAGCTTAGGACTAGCGGCATACAATGAGCAGTTCTTC
CDR3aa: CASSLGLAAYNEQFF

v_gene: TRBV4-1
j_gene: TRBJ2-3
d_gene: TRBD2
abundance: -
CDR3nt: TGCGCCAGCAGCCAAGTAGAAGGACTAGCGGGTAGCACAGATACGCAGTATTTT
CDR3aa: CASSQVEGLAGSTDTQYF

v_gene: TRBV6-2/TRBV6-3
j_gene: TRBJ1-1
d_gene: -
abundance: once
CDR3nt: TGTGCCAGCAGTTACGTGGGGCAGAACACTGAAGCTTTCTTT
CDR3aa: CASSYVGQNTEAFF

v_gene: TRBV19
j_gene: TRBJ1-2
d_gene: -
abundance: -
CDR3nt: TGTGCCAGTAGTCTTTACGGGGGAAAGCCTTCTAACTATGGCTACACCTTC
CDR3aa: CASSLYGGKPSNYGYTF

v_gene: TRBV29-1
j_gene: TRBJ2-5
d_gene: -
abundance: -
CDR3nt: TGCAGCGTTGATGGGAGGACCCAAGAGACCCAGTACTTC
CDR3aa: CSVDGRTQETQYF

v_gene: TRBV24-1
j_gene: TRBJ2-2
d_gene: TRBD1
abundance: once
CDR3nt: TGTGCCACCAGTGAGTCGGACAGGGTCACCGGGGAGCTGTTTTTT
CDR3aa: CATSESDRVTGELFF

v_gene: TRBV20-1
j_gene: TRBJ2-3
d_gene: -
abundance: -
CDR3nt: TGCAGTGCCCTACTGGTAGATACGCAGTATTTT
CDR3aa: CSALLVDTQYF

v_gene: TRBV6-5
j_gene: TRBJ2-2
d_gene: TRBD1
abundance: -
CDR3nt: TGTGCCAGCAGACTGACAGGGATAAACACCGGGGAGCTGTTTTTT
CDR3aa: CASRLTGINTGELFF